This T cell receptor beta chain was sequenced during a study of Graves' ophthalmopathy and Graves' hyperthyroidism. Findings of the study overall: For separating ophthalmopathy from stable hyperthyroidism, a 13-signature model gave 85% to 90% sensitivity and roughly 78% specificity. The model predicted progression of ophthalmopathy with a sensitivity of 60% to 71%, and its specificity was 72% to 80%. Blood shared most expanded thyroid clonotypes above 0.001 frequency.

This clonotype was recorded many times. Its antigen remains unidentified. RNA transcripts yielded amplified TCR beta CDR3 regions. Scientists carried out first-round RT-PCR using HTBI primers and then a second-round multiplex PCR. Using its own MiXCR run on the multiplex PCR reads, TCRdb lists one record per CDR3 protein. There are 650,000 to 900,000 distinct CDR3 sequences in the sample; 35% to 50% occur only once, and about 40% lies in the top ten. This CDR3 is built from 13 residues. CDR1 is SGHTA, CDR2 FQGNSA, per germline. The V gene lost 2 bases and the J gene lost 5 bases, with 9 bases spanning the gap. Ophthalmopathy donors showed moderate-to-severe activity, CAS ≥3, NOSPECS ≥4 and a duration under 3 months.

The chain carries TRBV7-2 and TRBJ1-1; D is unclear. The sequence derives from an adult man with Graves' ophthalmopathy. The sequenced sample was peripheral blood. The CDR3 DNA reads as TGTGCCAGCAGCTTAAATCCTGGGACTGAAGCTTTCTTT. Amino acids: CASSLNPGTEAFF.